The entry below gives a single T cell receptor (beta chain) sequence along with its context. Its target is unknown. This entry belongs to a study of beta chain features in type 1 diabetes. Isolated RNA was reverse transcribed in full, so expressed TCRB transcripts were sequenced. Produced via immunoSEQ multiplex PCR; TCRdb's table is partial and in-frame only. The table includes under 200,000 clones, around 8% detected once. Study outcomes and limitations: Reduced insertions and increased deletions marked VDJ junctions in type 1 diabetes patients.

The V and J ends lost 3 bases and 0 bases, in that order; junction bases with no gene match: 5. Germline V lookup: CDR1 SGHRS, CDR2 YFSETQ. The CDR3 loop spans 16 amino acids. One heparinised blood draw averaging about 120 mL was given by each donor. The chain uses TRBV5-1 and TRBJ2-3, with 9 positions matching TRBD1. Sequencing was done on a sample of central memory CD4+ T cells from blood. The receptor's source is a young man in good health. This CDR3 is CASSWAGQGSTDTQYF. For the CDR3, the DNA is TGCGCCAGCAGCTGGGCGGGACAGGGAAGCACAGATACGCAGTATTTT.